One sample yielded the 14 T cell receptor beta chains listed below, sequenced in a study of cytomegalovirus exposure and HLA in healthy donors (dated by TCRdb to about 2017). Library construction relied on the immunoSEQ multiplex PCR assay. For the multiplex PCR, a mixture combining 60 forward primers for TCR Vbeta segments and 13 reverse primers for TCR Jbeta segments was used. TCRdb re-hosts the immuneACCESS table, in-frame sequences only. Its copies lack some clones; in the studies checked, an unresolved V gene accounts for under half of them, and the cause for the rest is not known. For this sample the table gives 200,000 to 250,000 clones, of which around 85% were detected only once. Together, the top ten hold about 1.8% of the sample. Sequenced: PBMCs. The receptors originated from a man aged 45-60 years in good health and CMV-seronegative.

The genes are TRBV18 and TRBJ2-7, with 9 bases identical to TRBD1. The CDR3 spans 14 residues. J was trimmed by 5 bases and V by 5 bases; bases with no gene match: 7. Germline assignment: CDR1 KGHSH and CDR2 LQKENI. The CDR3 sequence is CASSAGQGFDEQYF. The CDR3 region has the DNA TGTGCCAGCTCAGCGGGACAGGGTTTTGACGAGCAGTACTTC.

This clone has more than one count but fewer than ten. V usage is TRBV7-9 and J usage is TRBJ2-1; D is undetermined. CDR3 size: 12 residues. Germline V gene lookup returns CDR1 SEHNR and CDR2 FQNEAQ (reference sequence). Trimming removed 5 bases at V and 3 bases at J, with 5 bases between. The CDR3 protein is CASSRGYNEQFF. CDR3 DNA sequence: TGTGCCAGCAGCCGCGGCTACAATGAGCAGTTCTTC.

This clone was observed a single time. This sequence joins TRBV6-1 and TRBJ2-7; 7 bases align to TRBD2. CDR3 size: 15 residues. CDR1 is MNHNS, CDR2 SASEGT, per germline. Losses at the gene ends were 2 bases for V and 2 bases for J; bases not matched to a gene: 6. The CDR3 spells CASSETLADTYEQYF. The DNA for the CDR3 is TGTGCCAGCAGTGAAACCCTAGCGGATACCTACGAGCAGTACTTC.

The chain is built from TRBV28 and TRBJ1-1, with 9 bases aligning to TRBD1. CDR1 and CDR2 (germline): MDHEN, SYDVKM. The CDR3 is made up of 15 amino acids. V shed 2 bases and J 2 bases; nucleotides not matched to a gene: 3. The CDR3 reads CASSLNRGQNTEAFF. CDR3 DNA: TGTGCCAGCAGTTTAAACAGGGGGCAAAACACTGAAGCTTTCTTT. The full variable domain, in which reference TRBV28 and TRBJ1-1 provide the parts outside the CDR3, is DVKVTQSSRYLVKRTGEKVFLECVQDMDHENMFWYRQDPGLGLRLIYFSYDVKMKEKGDIPEGYSVSREKKERFSLILESASTNQTSMYLCASSLNRGQNTEAFFGQGTRLTVV.

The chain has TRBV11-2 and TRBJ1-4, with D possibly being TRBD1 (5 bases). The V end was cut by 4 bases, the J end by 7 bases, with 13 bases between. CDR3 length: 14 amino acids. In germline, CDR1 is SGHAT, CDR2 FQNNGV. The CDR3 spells CASSSSGRGEKLFF. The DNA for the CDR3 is TGTGCCAGCAGCTCCTCGGGGCGGGGTGAAAAACTGTTTTTT.

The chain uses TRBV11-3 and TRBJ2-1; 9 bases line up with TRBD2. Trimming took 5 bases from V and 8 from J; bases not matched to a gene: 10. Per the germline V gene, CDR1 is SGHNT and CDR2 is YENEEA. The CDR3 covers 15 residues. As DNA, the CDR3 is TGTGCCAGCAGCCCCCGGACTAGCGATCTAGATGAGCAGTTCTTC. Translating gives CASSPRTSDLDEQFF.

The CDR3 protein is CASRTGGENIQYF. The CDR3 nucleotides read TGTGCCAGCAGAACTGGGGGGGAAAACATTCAGTACTTC. The V call is TRBV6-5, the J call TRBJ2-4, with 7 bases lining up with TRBD2. After removal of 6 bases from V and 5 bases from J, the junction contained 4 bases not matched to a gene. The CDR3 extends over 13 amino acids. Germline V lookup: CDR1 MNHEY, CDR2 SVGAGI.

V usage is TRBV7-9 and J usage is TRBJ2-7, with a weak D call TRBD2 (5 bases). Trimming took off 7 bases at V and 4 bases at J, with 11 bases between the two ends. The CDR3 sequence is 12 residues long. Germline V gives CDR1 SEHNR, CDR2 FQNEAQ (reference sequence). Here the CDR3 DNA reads TGTGCCAGCACCCAGGACTTATACGAGCAGTACTTC. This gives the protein CASTQDLYEQYF.

The CDR3 is CASSEAAGSTDTQYF. CDR3 nucleotide sequence: TGTGCCAGCAGTGAAGCGGCAGGCAGCACAGATACGCAGTATTTT. V is TRBV6-1 and J is TRBJ2-3; D unclear. The CDR3 length is 15 residues. Looked up from germline, CDR1 is MNHNS and CDR2 is SASEGT. Trimming pared 0 bases from V and 0 bases from J, leaving 7 bases between.

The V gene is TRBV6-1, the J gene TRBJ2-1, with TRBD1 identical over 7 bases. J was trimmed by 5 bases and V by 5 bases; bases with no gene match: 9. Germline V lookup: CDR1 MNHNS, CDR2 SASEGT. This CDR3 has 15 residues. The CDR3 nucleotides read TGTGCCAGCAGTATCCCATGGGACAGCGACAATGAGCAGTTCTTC. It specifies CASSIPWDSDNEQFF.

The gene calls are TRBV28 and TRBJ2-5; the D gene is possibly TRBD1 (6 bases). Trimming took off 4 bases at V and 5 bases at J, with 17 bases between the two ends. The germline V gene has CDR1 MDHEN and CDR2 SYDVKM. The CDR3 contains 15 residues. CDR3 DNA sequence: TGTGCCAGCAGTTCACAGGGAATTTCAGGGGAGACCCAGTACTTC. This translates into CASSSQGISGETQYF.

The chain's CDR3 is CASSAGDSTGELFF. CDR3 bases: TGTGCCAGCAGCGCCGGGGACAGCACCGGGGAGCTGTTTTTT. J is TRBJ2-2 and V is TRBV9; TRBD1 matches 7 bases. Per the germline V gene, CDR1 is SGDLS and CDR2 is YYNGEE. Trimming removed 3 bases from V and 4 bases from J; junction bases left unmatched: 3. The CDR3 runs to 14 residues.

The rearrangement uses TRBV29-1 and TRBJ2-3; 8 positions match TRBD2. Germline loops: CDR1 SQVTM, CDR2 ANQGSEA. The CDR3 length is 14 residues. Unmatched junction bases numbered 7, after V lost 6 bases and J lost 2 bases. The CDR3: CSVPLAVHTDTQYF. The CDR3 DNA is TGCAGCGTACCACTAGCGGTACACACAGATACGCAGTATTTT.

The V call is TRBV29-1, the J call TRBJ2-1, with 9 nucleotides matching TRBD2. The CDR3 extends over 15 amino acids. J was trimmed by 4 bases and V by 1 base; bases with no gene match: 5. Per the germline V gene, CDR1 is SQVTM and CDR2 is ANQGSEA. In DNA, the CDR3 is TGCAGCGTTGAAGGTAGCGGGAGCCGATACAATGAGCAGTTCTTC. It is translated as CSVEGSGSRYNEQFF.